Each of the 13 T cell receptor beta chains below was sequenced from the same sample in a study of blood T cells in healthy people across ages. Alongside a J-beta primer mix, a sample-barcoded 5' primer served in a second PCR lasting about 6 to 11 cycles. TCRdb processed the 5' RACE reads anew with MiXCR; each CDR3 protein has one entry. In the table there are about 640,000 distinct CDR3 sequences, 40% to 45% of which are singletons. The sequenced sample was blood. These receptors came from an elderly man in good health.

This clonotype has at least ten counts. The rearrangement joins TRBV4-3 to TRBJ2-5, with D perhaps given as TRBD1 or TRBD2 (5 bases each). CDR1 and CDR2 from the germline V gene are LGHNA and YSLEER. The CDR3 sequence is 15 residues long. The V end lost 0 bases, the J end lost 4 bases, and 12 bases lay between the germline ends. CDR3 sequence: CASSQDLGAGETQYF. In DNA form, the CDR3 reads TGCGCCAGCAGCCAAGATCTCGGGGCGGGAGAGACCCAGTACTTC.

This chain links TRBV20-1 with TRBJ2-7; D is unclear. The V gene lost 1 base and the J gene lost 7 bases, with 14 bases spanning the gap. Germline V gene lookup returns CDR1 DFQATT and CDR2 SNEGSKA (reference sequence). The CDR3 has 13 amino acids. The CDR3 here is CSARVPIRKEQYF. The CDR3 nucleotides are TGCAGTGCTAGAGTCCCTATTCGCAAGGAGCAGTACTTC.

The chain combines TRBV20-1 with TRBJ2-7, with D perhaps matching TRBD2 (5 bases). The closer fit of TRBJ2-5 to the DNA end suggests the J call may be wrong. CDR1 and CDR2 from the germline V gene are DFQATT and SNEGSKA (reference sequence). The CDR3 consists of 13 residues. DNA of the CDR3: TGCAGTGCTAGGGCCAATGAGGGTGAGACCCAGTACTTC. It translates to CSARANEGETQYF.

The chain is built from TRBV30 and TRBJ2-3; 7 bases align to TRBD1. CDR3 length: 15 residues. The V gene's germline CDR1 is GTSNPN and CDR2 SVGIG (reference sequence). V lost 3 bases, J lost 3 bases, and 9 bases stayed unmatched. The chain's CDR3 is CAWRSGQRTTDTQYF. The CDR3 region has the DNA TGTGCCTGGAGATCGGGACAGCGAACAACAGATACGCAGTATTTT. Combining the CDR3 with reference TRBV30 and TRBJ2-3 gives the whole variable domain SQTIHQWPATLVQPVGSPLSLECTVEGTSNPNLYWYRQAAGRGLQLLFYSVGIGQISSEVPQNLSASRPQDRQFILSSKKLLLSDSGFYLCAWRSGQRTTDTQYFGPGTRLTVL.

This clonotype has at least ten counts. The CDR3 here is CSVAQSSQETQYF. The CDR3 coding sequence is TGCAGCGTTGCCCAGAGTTCCCAAGAGACCCAGTACTTC. V and J are TRBV29-1 and TRBJ2-5; no definite D call. This CDR3 comprises 13 residues. CDR1 and CDR2 (germline): SQVTM, ANQGSEA. The ends were cut back, 4 bases at V and 1 base at J, with 10 bases in the middle.

The CDR3 loop is CASNWAESYNEQYF. The DNA of the CDR3 is TGCGCCAGCAATTGGGCGGAGTCCTACAATGAGCAGTACTTC. The chain recombines TRBV5-1 with TRBJ2-1; no reliable D call. The end of the DNA is better explained by TRBJ2-7, so the J call may be wrong. CDR1 is SGHRS, CDR2 YFSETQ, per germline. The CDR3 spans 14 residues.

In this sample, this clonotype turned up a few times. The gene calls are TRBV4-3 and TRBJ1-6; D is possibly TRBD1 (5 bases). The CDR3 spans 14 residues. Looked up from germline, CDR1 is LGHNA and CDR2 is YSLEER. The V gene lost 6 bases and the J gene lost 5 bases, with 11 bases spanning the gap. The CDR3 loop reads CASSPRGNNSPLHF. The CDR3, as DNA: TGCGCCAGCAGTCCGCGGGGGAATAATTCACCCCTCCACTTT.

The chain carries TRBV6-1 and TRBJ2-7; D might be TRBD1 (8 bases). Germline V gives CDR1 MNHNS, CDR2 SASEGT. The CDR3 sequence is 15 residues long. Between the trimmed V and J ends, which lost 6 bases and 0 bases, there was a span of 15 bases. The CDR3 sequence is CASRRGTGSSYEQYF. As DNA, the CDR3 is TGTGCCAGCAGGCGGGGGACAGGAAGCTCCTACGAGCAGTACTTC.

This clonotype was detected a few times. The gene calls are TRBV28 and TRBJ2-5; D may correspond to TRBD1 or TRBD2 (5 bases each). V lost 2 bases, J lost 5 bases, and 12 bases lay in between. CDR3 length equals 14 residues. Germline V lookup: CDR1 MDHEN, CDR2 SYDVKM. The CDR3 DNA sequence: TGTGCCAGCAGTTTAAGGGGACGGAGGGAGACCCAGTACTTC. This translates into CASSLRGRRETQYF. Combining the CDR3 with reference TRBV28 and TRBJ2-5 gives the whole variable domain DVKVTQSSRYLVKRTGEKVFLECVQDMDHENMFWYRQDPGLGLRLIYFSYDVKMKEKGDIPEGYSVSREKKERFSLILESASTNQTSMYLCASSLRGRRETQYFGPGTRLLVL.

The V and J genes are TRBV6-2 or TRBV6-3 and TRBJ1-1, with D uncertain. Germline V gives CDR1 MNHEY, CDR2 SVGEGT. V was trimmed by 2 bases and J by 5 bases, leaving 3 bases between them. The CDR3 length is 11 residues. The CDR3 sequence: CASSYGTEAFF. In nucleotides, the CDR3 is TGTGCCAGCAGTTACGGGACTGAAGCTTTCTTT.

The chain carries TRBV5-1 and TRBJ2-4; 7 nucleotides match TRBD2. The DNA end lines up better with TRBJ2-7; the J call may be wrong. The germline gives CDR1 SGHRS, CDR2 YFSETQ. The CDR3 loop spans 14 amino acids. CDR3 residues: CASSYRRDYYEQYF. The CDR3 DNA reads TGCGCCAGCAGCTACAGAAGGGACTACTACGAGCAGTACTTC.

This clonotype has only a few counts. This chain connects TRBV4-1 to TRBJ1-2; unclear D gene. The CDR3 runs 17 residues. V lost 0 bases and J 0 bases, leaving 14 bases between the germline ends. The germline V gene encodes CDR1 MGHRA and CDR2 YSYEKL. CDR3 bases: TGCGCCAGCAGCCAAGATAATAGGGCCCCAGCTAACTATGGCTACACCTTC. Amino acids: CASSQDNRAPANYGYTF.

This clonotype occurred a few times. The gene calls are TRBV5-5 and TRBJ1-2; D unclear. Germline V CDR1 and CDR2: SGHKS, YYEKEE (reference sequence). CDR3 length: 13 amino acids. V was clipped by 0 bases and J by 8 bases, with 11 bases between them. CDR3: CASSLDGSWGYTF. Written as DNA, the CDR3 is TGTGCCAGCAGCTTGGACGGATCCTGGGGCTACACCTTC.